This T cell receptor beta chain was observed in a study of memory CD4+ T cells and cytomegalovirus serostatus. This CDR3 region has 16 residues. Libraries were prepared by immunoSEQ multiplex PCR; TCRdb keeps only in-frame clonotypes and omits some of them. The table shows roughly 50,000 clones, with more than 65% occurring only once. The sort gate was single viable CD3+CD4+CD8-CD45RO+ cells for memory CD4+ T cells. The sequenced material came from memory CD4+ T cells from blood. The rearrangement joins TRBV21-1 to TRBJ2-2; the D call in the table, TRBD1, was not verified against the DNA. TRBV21-1 is a documented pseudogene. This TCR was recovered from an adult in good health and CMV-seronegative. Some clones in this sample may be carry-over from other donors' samples. The CDR3 spells CASSIQDRGDTGELFF. CDR3 nucleotide sequence: TGTGCCAGCAGCATTCAGGACAGGGGGGACACCGGGGAGCTGTTTTTT.